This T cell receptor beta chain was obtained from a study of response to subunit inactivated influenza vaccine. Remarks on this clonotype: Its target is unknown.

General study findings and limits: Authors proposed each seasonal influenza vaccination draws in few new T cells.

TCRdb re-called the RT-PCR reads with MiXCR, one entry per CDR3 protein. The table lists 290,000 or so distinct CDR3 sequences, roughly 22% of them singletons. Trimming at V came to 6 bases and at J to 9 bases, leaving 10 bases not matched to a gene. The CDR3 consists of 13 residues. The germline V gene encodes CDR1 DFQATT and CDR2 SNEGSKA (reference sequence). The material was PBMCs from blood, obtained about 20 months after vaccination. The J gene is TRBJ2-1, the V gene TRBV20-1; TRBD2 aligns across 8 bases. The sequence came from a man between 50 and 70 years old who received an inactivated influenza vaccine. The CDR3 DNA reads TGCAGTGCGGAAGCGGGAGATAGCTTTGAGCAGTTCTTC. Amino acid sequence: CSAEAGDSFEQFF.